The present entry profiles one TCR beta chain with its context. No antigen is known for it. The sample originates from a study of graft-versus-host responses after intestinal transplantation. The CDR3 is 16 amino acids. After removal of 3 bases from V and 1 base from J, the junction contained 7 bases not matched to a gene. The germline gives CDR1 KGHSH, CDR2 LQKENI. Study-wide results and limits: Present in recipient marrow, GvH clones included some that appeared first in ileum or blood.

TCRdb's table, derived via immunoSEQ multiplex PCR, lists solely in-frame clones and lacks some. The table includes 100,000 to 130,000 clones, over 80% detected once. The sequencing here drew on unstimulated CD4+ T cells sorted from spleen or lymph node cells, taken before transplant. V is TRBV18 and J is TRBJ2-5; 8 bases are a match to TRBD1. The TCR sequence derives from a human donor who was the organ donor for an intestinal transplant. The CDR3 DNA follows: TGTGCCAGCTCACCCACGACAGGGGCATTCCAAGAGACCCAGTACTTC. Its translation is CASSPTTGAFQETQYF.